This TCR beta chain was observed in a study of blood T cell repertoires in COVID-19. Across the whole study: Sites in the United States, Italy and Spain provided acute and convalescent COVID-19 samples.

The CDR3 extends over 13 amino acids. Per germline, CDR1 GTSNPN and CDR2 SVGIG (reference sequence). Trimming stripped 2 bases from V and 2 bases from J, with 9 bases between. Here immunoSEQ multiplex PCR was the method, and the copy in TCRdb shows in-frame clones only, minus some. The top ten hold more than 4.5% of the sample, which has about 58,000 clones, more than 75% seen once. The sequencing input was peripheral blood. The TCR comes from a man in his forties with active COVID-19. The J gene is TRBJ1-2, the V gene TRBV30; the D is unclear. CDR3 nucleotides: TGTGCCTGGAGTCACAGTGGCAACTATGGCTACACCTTC. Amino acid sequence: CAWSHSGNYGYTF.